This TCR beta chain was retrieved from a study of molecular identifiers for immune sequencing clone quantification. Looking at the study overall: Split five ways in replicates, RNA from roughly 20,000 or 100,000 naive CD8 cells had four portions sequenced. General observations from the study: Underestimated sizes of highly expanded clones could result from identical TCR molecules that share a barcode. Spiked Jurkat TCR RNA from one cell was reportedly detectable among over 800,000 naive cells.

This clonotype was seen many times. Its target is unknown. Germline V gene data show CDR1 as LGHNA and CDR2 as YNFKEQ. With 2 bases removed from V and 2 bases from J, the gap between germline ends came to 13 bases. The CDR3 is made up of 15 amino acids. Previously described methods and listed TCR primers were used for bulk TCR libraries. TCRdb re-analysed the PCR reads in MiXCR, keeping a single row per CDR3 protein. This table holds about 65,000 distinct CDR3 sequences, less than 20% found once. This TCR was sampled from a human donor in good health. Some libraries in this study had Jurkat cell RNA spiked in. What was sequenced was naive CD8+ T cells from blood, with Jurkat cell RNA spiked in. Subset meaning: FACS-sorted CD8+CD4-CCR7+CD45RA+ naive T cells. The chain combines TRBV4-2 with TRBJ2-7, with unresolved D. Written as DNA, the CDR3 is TGTGCCAGCAGCCAATCCGCGGATTATCCCTACGAGCAGTACTTC. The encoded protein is CASSQSADYPYEQYF.